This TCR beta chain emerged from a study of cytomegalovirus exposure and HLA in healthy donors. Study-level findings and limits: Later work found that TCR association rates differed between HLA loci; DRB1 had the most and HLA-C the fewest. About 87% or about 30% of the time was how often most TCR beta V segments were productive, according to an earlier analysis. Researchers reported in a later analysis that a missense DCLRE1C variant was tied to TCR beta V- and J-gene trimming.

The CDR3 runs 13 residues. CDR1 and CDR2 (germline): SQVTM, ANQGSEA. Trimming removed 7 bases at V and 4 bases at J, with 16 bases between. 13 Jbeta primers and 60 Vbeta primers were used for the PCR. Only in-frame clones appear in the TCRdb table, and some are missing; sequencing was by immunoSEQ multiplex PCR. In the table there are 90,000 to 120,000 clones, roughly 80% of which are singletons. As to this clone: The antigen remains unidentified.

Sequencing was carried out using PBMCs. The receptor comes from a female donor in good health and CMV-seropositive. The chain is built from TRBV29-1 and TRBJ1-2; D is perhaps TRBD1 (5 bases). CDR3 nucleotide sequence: TGCAGCGCAGTACGACAGACTCCCTATGGCTACACCTTC. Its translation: CSAVRQTPYGYTF. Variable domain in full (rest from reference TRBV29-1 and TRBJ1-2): SAVISQKPSRDICQRGTSLTIQCQVDSQVTMMFWYRQQPGQSLTLIATANQGSEATYESGFVIDKFPISRPNLTFSTLTVSNMSPEDSSIYLCSAVRQTPYGYTFGSGTRLTVV.